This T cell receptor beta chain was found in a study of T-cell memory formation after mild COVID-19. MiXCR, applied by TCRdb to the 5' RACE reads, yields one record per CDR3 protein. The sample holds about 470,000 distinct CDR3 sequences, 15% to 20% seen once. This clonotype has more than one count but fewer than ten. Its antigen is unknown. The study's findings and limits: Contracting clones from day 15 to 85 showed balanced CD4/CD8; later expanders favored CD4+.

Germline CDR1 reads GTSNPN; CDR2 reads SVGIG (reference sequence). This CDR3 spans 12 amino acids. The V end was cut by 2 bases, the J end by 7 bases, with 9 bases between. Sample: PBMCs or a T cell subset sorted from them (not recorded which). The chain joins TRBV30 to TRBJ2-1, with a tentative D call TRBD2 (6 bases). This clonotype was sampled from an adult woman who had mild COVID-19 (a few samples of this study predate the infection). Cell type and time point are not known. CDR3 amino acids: CAWSSGGNEQFF. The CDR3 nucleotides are TGTGCCTGGAGTTCCGGGGGAAATGAGCAGTTCTTC.